Below, one T cell receptor (beta chain) is given with its context. The antigen is not known. Surgery cases with the highest brain T cell transcript signatures were chosen for sequencing. Here immunoSEQ multiplex PCR was the method, and the copy in TCRdb shows in-frame clones only, minus some. The sample gives 80,000 or so clones, 90% to 95% of which show up once; less than 2% is in the top ten. The data stem from a study of brain T cells in children with intractable seizures. Study-level findings and limits: Patients' HCMV serostatus was unknown; virus specificity rests on CDR3 similarity alone. Absence of clones before surgery may stem from lower sequencing depth.

Germline V CDR1 and CDR2: SGHNT, YENEEA. V was clipped by 3 bases and J by 0 bases, with 5 bases between them. This CDR3 is 13 amino acids long. Sequenced material: peripheral blood, taken at surgery. The V and J genes are TRBV11-3 and TRBJ1-1; no clear D. This sequence was found in a boy younger than two with tuberous sclerosis and intractable seizures. CDR3 coding DNA: TGTGCCAGCAGCTTCTCGGTGAACACTGAAGCTTTCTTT. It yields the protein CASSFSVNTEAFF.